These T cell receptor beta chains were read from a single sample in a study of T cells in narcolepsy. Assay: immunoSEQ multiplex PCR; the TCRdb copy retains only in-frame clones and omits some. The profile shows around 13,000 clones, less than 90% of them singletons. The sample comprised CD45RA- memory CD4+ T cells from PBMCs. These receptors were taken from a human donor with narcolepsy. CDR3s include the opening cysteine and the closing phenylalanine or tryptophan. Each record gives: D gene, J gene, clone size, CDR3 length, V gene, CDR3 DNA, CDR3 protein. D genes are given only for firm matches. Some rows have no size entry. The others give once, few or many, or a class for an expanded clone.

d_call: -
j_call: TRBJ1-2
clone_size: -
cdr3_length: 14
v_call: TRBV25-1
cdr3_nt: TGTGCCAGCAGTGAATATGGAGATCGGGGGGGCTACACCTTC
cdr3_aa: CASSEYGDRGGYTF

d_call: TRBD2
j_call: TRBJ2-5
clone_size: -
cdr3_length: 14
v_call: TRBV5-1
cdr3_nt: TGCGCCAGCAGCTGGACTAGCGGGCAAGAGACCCAGTACTTC
cdr3_aa: CASSWTSGQETQYF

d_call: -
j_call: TRBJ2-7
clone_size: -
cdr3_length: 13
v_call: TRBV6-1
cdr3_nt: TGTGCCACCACCATCAAATTAGGGGACGAGCAGTACTTC
cdr3_aa: CATTIKLGDEQYF

d_call: -
j_call: TRBJ2-5
clone_size: -
cdr3_length: 12
v_call: TRBV5-1
cdr3_nt: TGCGCCAGCTCACAGGGCCAAGAGACCCAGTACTTC
cdr3_aa: CASSQGQETQYF

d_call: TRBD1
j_call: TRBJ2-2
clone_size: -
cdr3_length: 16
v_call: TRBV19
cdr3_nt: TGTGCCAGTAGTGTTCTGACAGGGGGCGGCACCGGGGAGCTGTTTTTT
cdr3_aa: CASSVLTGGGTGELFF

d_call: TRBD1
j_call: TRBJ2-7
clone_size: -
cdr3_length: 17
v_call: TRBV5-1
cdr3_nt: TGCGCCAGCAGCTTTTGGTTGAGGGCAGGGGGCGACTACGAGCAGTACTTC
cdr3_aa: CASSFWLRAGGDYEQYF

d_call: TRBD1
j_call: TRBJ2-1
clone_size: -
cdr3_length: 15
v_call: TRBV15
cdr3_nt: TGTGCCACCAGAGCAGGAAGGGGGCCAAGGAATGAGCAGTTCTTC
cdr3_aa: CATRAGRGPRNEQFF

d_call: TRBD2
j_call: TRBJ2-2
clone_size: few
cdr3_length: 16
v_call: TRBV4-2
cdr3_nt: TGTGCCAGCAGCCGTGCGGGGGGCTCGAACACCGGGGAGCTGTTTTTT
cdr3_aa: CASSRAGGSNTGELFF

d_call: TRBD1
j_call: TRBJ2-3
clone_size: -
cdr3_length: 15
v_call: TRBV28
cdr3_nt: TGTGCCAGCAGTGTACAGGGGCTTAATCCAGATACGCAGTATTTT
cdr3_aa: CASSVQGLNPDTQYF

d_call: -
j_call: TRBJ1-2
clone_size: -
cdr3_length: 17
v_call: TRBV5-1
cdr3_nt: TGCGCCAGCAGCCCGAGCAGAGGGGGGGCCTCAGGCTATGGCTACACCTTC
cdr3_aa: CASSPSRGGASGYGYTF

d_call: -
j_call: TRBJ2-7
clone_size: -
cdr3_length: 14
v_call: TRBV11-3
cdr3_nt: TGTGCCAGCAGCTACGACACCCAAGGCTACGAGCAGTACTTC
cdr3_aa: CASSYDTQGYEQYF

d_call: -
j_call: TRBJ1-3
clone_size: -
cdr3_length: 14
v_call: TRBV25-1
cdr3_nt: TGTGCCAGCAGTGAATGGAGGGAGGGAAACACCATATATTTT
cdr3_aa: CASSEWREGNTIYF

d_call: -
j_call: TRBJ1-5
clone_size: -
cdr3_length: 13
v_call: TRBV28
cdr3_nt: TGTGCCAGCAGTTTAGTTCAGGTTCAGCCCCAGCATTTT
cdr3_aa: CASSLVQVQPQHF

d_call: TRBD2
j_call: TRBJ2-5
clone_size: -
cdr3_length: 15
v_call: TRBV2
cdr3_nt: TGTGCCAGCAGGGGGAGCGGGGGAGCCCAGCGGACCCAGTACTTC
cdr3_aa: CASRGSGGAQRTQYF

d_call: -
j_call: TRBJ1-2
clone_size: few
cdr3_length: 11
v_call: TRBV19
cdr3_nt: TGTGCCAGTAAAACAGGGTTTGGCTACACCTTC
cdr3_aa: CASKTGFGYTF

d_call: -
j_call: TRBJ2-5
clone_size: -
cdr3_length: 14
v_call: TRBV6-5
cdr3_nt: TGTGCCAGCAGTGGCGGGTTGGTTCGGGAGACCCAGTACTTC
cdr3_aa: CASSGGLVRETQYF

d_call: -
j_call: TRBJ1-5
clone_size: -
cdr3_length: 16
v_call: TRBV28
cdr3_nt: TGTGCCAGCAGCAGCCCGGGGGAACCGGGCAATCAGCCCCAGCATTTT
cdr3_aa: CASSSPGEPGNQPQHF

d_call: -
j_call: TRBJ2-7
clone_size: -
cdr3_length: 15
v_call: TRBV7-2
cdr3_nt: TGTGCCAGCAGCTCCAACGCGGGCAGCTCCTACGAGCAGTACTTC
cdr3_aa: CASSSNAGSSYEQYF

d_call: -
j_call: TRBJ1-1
clone_size: -
cdr3_length: 14
v_call: TRBV6-5
cdr3_nt: TGTGCCAGCAGGATGTACACAGGGAACACTGAAGCTTTCTTT
cdr3_aa: CASRMYTGNTEAFF

d_call: -
j_call: TRBJ2-3
clone_size: -
cdr3_length: 14
v_call: TRBV18
cdr3_nt: TGTGCCAGCTCACCTGACCCCGGAGGAGATACGCAGTATTTT
cdr3_aa: CASSPDPGGDTQYF

d_call: -
j_call: TRBJ2-3
clone_size: -
cdr3_length: 14
v_call: TRBV4-2
cdr3_nt: TGTGCCAGCAGCCAAGGTGTCAGCGGGGATACGCAGTATTTT
cdr3_aa: CASSQGVSGDTQYF

d_call: -
j_call: TRBJ1-5
clone_size: once
cdr3_length: 14
v_call: TRBV30
cdr3_nt: TGTGCCTGGAGTGTACGGGGGACTAATCAGCCCCAGCATTTT
cdr3_aa: CAWSVRGTNQPQHF

d_call: -
j_call: TRBJ1-5
clone_size: -
cdr3_length: 13
v_call: TRBV19
cdr3_nt: TGTGCCAGTAGTACCAGGCGTGATCAGCCCCAGCATTTT
cdr3_aa: CASSTRRDQPQHF

d_call: TRBD2
j_call: TRBJ2-7
clone_size: -
cdr3_length: 14
v_call: TRBV30
cdr3_nt: TGTGCCTGGAGTGCACTAGCGGGAGTGGGCGAGCAGTACTTC
cdr3_aa: CAWSALAGVGEQYF

d_call: TRBD2
j_call: TRBJ2-7
clone_size: -
cdr3_length: 17
v_call: TRBV27
cdr3_nt: TGTGCCAGCAGTCGGACCCACTTAGGACTAGCGGACCCCTACCAGTACTTC
cdr3_aa: CASSRTHLGLADPYQYF

d_call: TRBD1
j_call: TRBJ1-5
clone_size: -
cdr3_length: 16
v_call: TRBV7-8
cdr3_nt: TGTGCCAGCAGCTTAGAAGGTCGACAGGGGTGGCAGCCCCAGCATTTT
cdr3_aa: CASSLEGRQGWQPQHF

d_call: TRBD1
j_call: TRBJ2-7
clone_size: -
cdr3_length: 18
v_call: TRBV27
cdr3_nt: TGTGCCAGCAGTTTATCACCTATAGGTCAGGGGGTCTCCTACGAGCAGTACTTC
cdr3_aa: CASSLSPIGQGVSYEQYF

d_call: -
j_call: TRBJ2-3
clone_size: -
cdr3_length: 17
v_call: TRBV27
cdr3_nt: TGTGCCAGCAGTTTATCCCTCCTTCCGCAACCGGGAGATACGCAGTATTTT
cdr3_aa: CASSLSLLPQPGDTQYF

d_call: TRBD1
j_call: TRBJ1-2
clone_size: -
cdr3_length: 15
v_call: TRBV15
cdr3_nt: TGTGCCACCAGCAGGGGGGACAGGTCGGATTATGGCTACACCTTC
cdr3_aa: CATSRGDRSDYGYTF

d_call: -
j_call: TRBJ1-5
clone_size: few
cdr3_length: 18
v_call: TRBV10-3
cdr3_nt: TGTGCCATCAGTGAGGGGTCCATGCTCCCTAAGGGGAATCAGCCCCAGCATTTT
cdr3_aa: CAISEGSMLPKGNQPQHF

d_call: TRBD1
j_call: TRBJ1-5
clone_size: few
cdr3_length: 13
v_call: TRBV6-6
cdr3_nt: TGTGCCAGCAGTCCAGGGGGCTCTCAGCCCCAGCATTTT
cdr3_aa: CASSPGGSQPQHF